This T cell receptor (beta chain) stems from a study of T cell clones after liver transplantation. The overall study: Immunosuppression withdrawal was tried within 2 years after liver transplantation in this trial. TCRbeta sequencing after a pre-transplant mixed lymphocyte reaction identified graft-donor-reactive clones, later tracked in post-transplant blood. Tolerant meant at least one year fully off immunosuppression without liver enzymes above twice normal. Overall study findings and caveats: Post-transplant, graft-donor-reactive CD4 TCRbeta sequences in blood dropped significantly in most of the 8 subjects.

The repertoire was sequenced with immunoSEQ multiplex PCR; TCRdb's copy has only in-frame clones and lacks some. The sample carries over 90,000 clones, about 88% recorded once. To note about this clone: The antigen remains undetermined.

CDR1 is SEHNR, CDR2 FQNEAQ, per germline (reference sequence). V dropped 1 base and J dropped 4 bases, with 19 bases sitting between them. This CDR3 is built from 17 residues. The chain couples TRBV7-9 to TRBJ1-1; no definite D call. The source was CD4+ T cells from blood, collected around 4 years after liver transplant. The receptor was derived from a human patient who received a liver transplant. Some T cells may be supplied by the graft donor. CDR3 in DNA: TGTGCCAGCAGCTTAGGAAGTCATGGCGAGGTGGGCACTGAAGCTTTCTTT. This codes for CASSLGSHGEVGTEAFF. The whole variable domain, remainder taken from reference TRBV7-9 and TRBJ1-1, is DTGVSQNPRHKITKRGQNVTFRCDPISEHNRLYWYRQTLGQGPEFLTYFQNEAQLEKSRLLSDRFSAERPKGSFSTLEIQRTEQGDSAMYLCASSLGSHGEVGTEAFFGQGTRLTVV.